These 20 T cell receptor beta chains share one sample of origin, sequenced in a study of shared clonotypes between healthy human individuals. The protocol was immunoSEQ multiplex PCR, while the TCRdb copy is restricted to in-frame clones and leaves out a portion. The sample includes 650,000 to 800,000 clones, 72% of them seen just once. The material sequenced was memory CD4+ T cells sorted from blood. Documented subset: CD45RA-negative fraction. These receptors all come from a woman in her twenties or thirties in good health.

The V gene is TRBV5-1, the J gene TRBJ2-5; 7 bases are a match to TRBD2. Germline V lookup: CDR1 SGHRS, CDR2 YFSETQ. This CDR3 region has 14 residues. The V segment lost 3 bases and the J segment 2 bases; nucleotides outside the gene matches: 4. The CDR3 sequence: CASSWAGEQETQYF. CDR3 nucleotides: TGCGCCAGCAGCTGGGCGGGGGAGCAAGAGACCCAGTACTTC.

The J gene is TRBJ1-2, the V gene TRBV15; D may be TRBD1 (5 bases). The CDR3 runs to 13 residues. V dropped 5 bases and J dropped 2 bases, with 9 bases sitting between them. From germline, CDR1 is LNHNV and CDR2 YYDKDF (reference sequence). The DNA for the CDR3 is TGTGCCACCAGCCTGACAGTAAACTATGGCTACACCTTC. The encoded protein is CATSLTVNYGYTF.

The table lists this clone with a count of one. V usage is TRBV28 and J usage is TRBJ1-2; 8 bases are a match to TRBD1. Germline trimming cut 3 bases from V and 7 bases from J; bases unmatched to any gene: 10. There are 15 residues in the CDR3. Germline V gives CDR1 MDHEN, CDR2 SYDVKM. The DNA of the CDR3 is TGTGCCAGCAGTTTGGTGGGTCGGCAGGGGGCTGGCTACACCTTC. Protein product: CASSLVGRQGAGYTF.

CDR3 coding DNA: TGTGCCAGCAGCCCCGGACAGGGGGACAGCTATGGCTACACCTTC. This sequence encodes CASSPGQGDSYGYTF. V usage is TRBV7-9 and J usage is TRBJ1-2, with 10 bases lining up with TRBD1. In germline, CDR1 is SEHNR, CDR2 FQNEAQ (reference sequence). The CDR3 is made up of 15 amino acids. With 5 bases clipped from V and 4 bases from J, the junction kept 7 bases outside the gene matches.

The J gene is TRBJ1-2, the V gene TRBV5-4, with D tentatively TRBD1 (5 bases). This CDR3 comprises 15 residues. Germline loops: CDR1 SGHNT, CDR2 YYREEE (reference sequence). Deletions cut 1 base from V and 4 bases from J, with 14 bases between. CDR3 loop: CASSLRAAQGYGYTF. CDR3 bases: TGTGCCAGCAGCTTGAGGGCTGCGCAGGGCTATGGCTACACCTTC. The full variable domain, completed using reference TRBV5-4 and TRBJ1-2, is ETGVTQSPTHLIKTRGQQVTLRCSSQSGHNTVSWYQQALGQGPQFIFQYYREEENGRGNFPPRFSGLQFPNYSSELNVNALELDDSALYLCASSLRAAQGYGYTFGSGTRLTVV.

The V call is TRBV5-6, the J call TRBJ1-2; 8 bases match TRBD1. This CDR3 comprises 16 residues. The ends lost 4 bases at V and 3 bases at J; junction bases unmatched: 11. The germline CDR1 and CDR2 sequences are SGHDT and YYEEEE. CDR3 DNA: TGTGCCAGCAGCCCCGGGAACGGACAGGGTGACTATGGCTACACCTTC. Its protein is CASSPGNGQGDYGYTF.

This chain connects TRBV18 to TRBJ2-7, with 9 bases identical to TRBD2. Germline loops: CDR1 KGHSH, CDR2 LQKENI. This CDR3 has 14 amino acids. V was clipped by 6 bases and J by 5 bases; unmatched bases: 8. CDR3 in amino acids: CASSQASGNNEQYF. The CDR3 bases are TGTGCCAGCTCCCAGGCTAGCGGGAACAACGAGCAGTACTTC.

This clone was detected once. V usage is TRBV6-1 and J usage is TRBJ1-4; perhaps TRBD1 as D (6 bases). Trimming pared 4 bases from V and 5 bases from J, leaving 11 bases between. This CDR3 has 14 residues. The germline CDR1 and CDR2 sequences are MNHNS and SASEGT. CDR3 loop: CASSGAGTNEKLFF. As DNA, the CDR3 is TGTGCCAGCAGTGGAGCCGGGACAAATGAAAAACTGTTTTTT.

The CDR3 DNA reads TGTGCCAGCACCTTTCCCGGGACCGACTCCTACGAGCAGTACTTC. This translates into CASTFPGTDSYEQYF. The chain is built from TRBV2 and TRBJ2-7; D is tentatively TRBD1 or TRBD2 (5 bases each). The CDR3 length is 15 residues. In germline, CDR1 is SNHLY, CDR2 FYNNEI. Trimming took off 7 bases at V and 0 bases at J, with 16 bases between the two ends.

This chain joins TRBV19 and TRBJ2-3, with unresolved D. The germline V gene has CDR1 LNHDA and CDR2 SQIVND (reference sequence). V lost 6 bases to trimming and J lost 0 bases, with 13 bases between them. The CDR3 contains 15 residues. CDR3 loop: CASSNRPGSTDTQYF. The CDR3 bases are TGTGCCAGTAGCAATAGACCCGGGAGCACAGATACGCAGTATTTT.

This chain's CDR3 is CASRRREVNTDTQYF. CDR3 DNA sequence: TGTGCCAGCAGGCGACGGGAGGTCAACACAGATACGCAGTATTTT. J is TRBJ2-3 and V is TRBV2; TRBD2 matches 7 bases. V lost 6 bases, J lost 2 bases, and 8 bases stayed unmatched. This CDR3 has 15 amino acids. The germline V gene encodes CDR1 SNHLY and CDR2 FYNNEI.

The chain has TRBV2 and TRBJ2-5; TRBD2 might be the D (6 bases). Per the germline V gene, CDR1 is SNHLY and CDR2 is FYNNEI. CDR3 length: 14 amino acids. Trimming took 3 bases from V and 4 from J, leaving 12 bases between them. The CDR3 sequence is CASSELRLGETQYF. The CDR3 DNA reads as TGTGCCAGCAGTGAGCTCAGACTAGGAGAGACCCAGTACTTC.

The chain carries TRBV1 and TRBJ2-5. The J call is uncertain, as TRBJ2-7 better fits the DNA end. TRBV1 constitutes a pseudogene. This CDR3 spans 15 amino acids. CDR3 sequence: CTSSPGATFTYEQYF. The CDR3 DNA is TGCACCAGCAGCCCCGGGGCAACATTCACCTACGAGCAGTACTTC.

This clone was picked up one time. The rearrangement links TRBV7-8 to TRBJ1-5; D is possibly TRBD1 (5 bases). The germline V and J ends were trimmed by 0 bases and 7 bases, with 13 bases remaining between them. CDR1 is SGHVS and CDR2 is FQNEAQ in the germline V gene. The CDR3 length is 15 residues. Written as DNA, the CDR3 is TGTGCCAGCAGCTTAGCGCGAGGGGTCGGACAGCCCCAGCATTTT. It codes for CASSLARGVGQPQHF. Full variable domain (rest looked up from reference TRBV7-8 and TRBJ1-5): GAGVSQSPRYKVAKRGQDVALRCDPISGHVSLFWYQQALGQGPEFLTYFQNEAQLDKSGLPSDRFFAERPEGSVSTLKIQRTQQEDSAVYLCASSLARGVGQPQHFGDGTRLSIL.

A note on this clone: A far larger clone is one nucleotide away, so this likely arose from a read error. The rearrangement joins TRBV11-1 to TRBJ1-5; the match to TRBD1 covers 8 bases. The CDR3 runs to 14 residues. The germline CDR1 and CDR2 sequences are SGHAT and FQDESV (reference sequence). Trimming removed 6 bases from V and 2 bases from J; junction bases left unmatched: 3. For the CDR3, the DNA is TGTGCCAGCAGTGACAGGGGTGGCAATCAGCCCCAGCATTTT. Protein product: CASSDRGGNQPQHF.

The chain is built from TRBV19 and TRBJ2-6; D uncertain. Germline V gives CDR1 LNHDA, CDR2 SQIVND (reference sequence). V lost 6 bases and J 0 bases, leaving 9 bases between the germline ends. This CDR3 has 15 residues. CDR3 protein: CASSPWISGANVLTF. CDR3 nucleotide sequence: TGTGCCAGTAGCCCGTGGATCTCTGGGGCCAACGTCCTGACTTTC.

The table lists this clone with a count of one. The genes are TRBV21-1 and TRBJ2-3. TRBV21-1 is tagged as a pseudogene. The CDR3 is 10 amino acids. The DNA for the CDR3 is TGTGCCAGCGAGGGGGATACGCAGTATTTT. This encodes CASEGDTQYF.

The J gene is TRBJ1-1, the V gene TRBV7-5; the table's D gene call, TRBD1, was not cross checked with the DNA. TRBV7-5 is classified as a pseudogene. The CDR3 length is 19 residues. CDR3 residues: CASSPGDRAAYIMNTEAFF. CDR3 bases: TGTGCCAGCAGCCCAGGGGACCGGGCGGCGTACATCATGAACACTGAAGCTTTCTTT.

Written as DNA, the CDR3 is TGTGCCAGCAACCGGGAGGGAGGCTACGAGCAGTACTTC. Translated, it gives CASNREGGYEQYF. The V call is TRBV2, the J call TRBJ2-7, with 8 nucleotides matching TRBD2. There are 13 residues in the CDR3. Germline-derived CDR1 and CDR2 are SNHLY and FYNNEI. Losses at the gene ends were 7 bases for V and 3 bases for J; bases not matched to a gene: 5.

In this sample, this clone turned up once. The J gene is TRBJ1-1, the V gene TRBV27; tentatively, D is TRBD1 (6 bases). V gave up 2 bases and J gave up 11 bases, with 15 bases separating them. CDR1 MNHEY and CDR2 SMNVEV come from the germline V gene (reference sequence). The CDR3 runs 13 residues. As DNA, the CDR3 is TGTGCCAGCAGTTTAAGGCAGGGGATGTTCGCTTTCTTT. It yields the protein CASSLRQGMFAFF.